What follows is one T cell receptor beta chain and its context. Recruitment covered about 26 US areas and drew participants whose ages spanned about 18 to 90 years. The sample originates from a study of blood T cell repertoires in COVID-19. Study-wide background: Sample material is recorded as cDNA or gDNA derived from T cells, B-cell-depleted T cells, or PBMCs.

Source study methods: Quantification of nucleated cells was approximated via reference gene primer amplification. Repertoires were generated with immunoSEQ multiplex PCR, while TCRdb's copy carries only in-frame clones and drops some. For V, J and clone size, that table is used; D and trimming come from the DNA. The repertoire consists of around 420,000 clones, with roughly 87% occurring once and the leading ten covering roughly 2%. CDR1 and CDR2 (germline): MGHDK, SYGVNS. The CDR3 extends over 15 amino acids. Losses at the gene ends were 4 bases for V and 7 bases for J; bases not matched to a gene: 8.

Sequencing was carried out using PBMCs or T cells enriched from blood (not recorded which). This rearrangement joins TRBV25-1 to TRBJ2-1; 9 bases match TRBD1. The sequence derives from a woman in her 40s with acute COVID-19. The CDR3 reads CASSVVGQGRNEQFF. The CDR3 region has the DNA TGTGCCAGCAGTGTGGTGGGACAGGGTCGAAATGAGCAGTTCTTC.